These 20 T cell receptor beta chains were sequenced from one sample in a study of beta chain features in type 1 diabetes. As every portion of the isolated RNA was reverse transcribed, the sequencing read expressed TCRB transcripts. TCRdb keeps only in-frame clones here, not all; method: immunoSEQ multiplex PCR. The profile shows about 180,000 clones, about 12% of them singletons. The sequencing sample was made of central memory CD4+ T cells from blood. The source is a woman aged 18 to 35 in good health.

J is TRBJ2-3 and V is TRBV28; 8 bases match TRBD1. In germline, CDR1 is MDHEN, CDR2 SYDVKM. The CDR3 runs 15 residues. V trimming: 6 bases; J trimming: 5 bases; junction bases outside the gene matches: 10. The CDR3 reads CASSAMDREGDTQYF. The CDR3 coding sequence is TGTGCCAGCAGCGCAATGGACAGGGAAGGAGATACGCAGTATTTT.

A few counts support this clone. The rearrangement links TRBV7-2 to TRBJ1-5; D not resolved. The CDR3 covers 15 residues. Germline V CDR1 and CDR2: SGHTA, FQGNSA. V was clipped by 3 bases and J by 4 bases, with 13 bases between them. The CDR3 reads CASSLWTPQNQPQHF. CDR3 nucleotides: TGTGCCAGCAGCTTGTGGACTCCCCAAAATCAGCCCCAGCATTTT.

The CDR3 protein is CASTGLSNQPQHF. In DNA, the CDR3 is TGTGCCAGTACAGGGTTAAGCAATCAGCCCCAGCATTTT. The chain is built from TRBV19 and TRBJ1-5; possible D gene TRBD1, 5 bases. V shed 7 bases and J shed 1 base, with 8 bases lying between them. Germline CDR1 LNHDA, CDR2 SQIVND (reference sequence). This CDR3 has 13 amino acids.

The rearrangement uses TRBV7-9 and TRBJ1-1; 8 nucleotides align to TRBD1. Germline CDR1 SEHNR, CDR2 FQNEAQ (reference sequence). The J segment lost 1 base and the V segment lost 3 bases, leaving 1 base of the junction unmatched. This CDR3 contains 14 residues. The CDR3 protein is CASSFTGGNTEAFF. The CDR3 DNA sequence: TGTGCCAGCAGCTTCACAGGGGGGAACACTGAAGCTTTCTTT.

The rearrangement joins TRBV18 to TRBJ1-2; possible D gene TRBD1, 6 bases. Germline V gives CDR1 KGHSH, CDR2 LQKENI. The CDR3 is 13 residues long. V gave up 4 bases and J gave up 8 bases, with 14 bases separating them. CDR3 residues: CASSLGLQGGYTF. CDR3 bases: TGTGCCAGCTCACTCGGACTCCAGGGGGGCTACACCTTC.

The chain uses TRBV2 and TRBJ2-7; D might be TRBD1 (6 bases). CDR3 length: 13 residues. Germline V gene lookup returns CDR1 SNHLY and CDR2 FYNNEI. Trimming shortened V by 5 bases and J by 9 bases, and 17 bases separated the two germline ends. The CDR3 protein is CASSPDSRIGQYF. DNA of the CDR3: TGTGCCAGCAGTCCGGACAGCCGAATCGGGCAGTACTTC.

J is TRBJ2-6 and V is TRBV5-5, with D perhaps TRBD2 (6 bases). CDR3 length: 18 amino acids. V lost 0 bases to trimming and J lost 4 bases, with 17 bases between them. Germline V gene sequence: CDR1 SGHKS, CDR2 YYEKEE (reference sequence). This CDR3 is CASSLGGGWDSGANVLTF. As DNA, the CDR3 is TGTGCCAGCAGCTTGGGGGGCGGCTGGGACTCCGGGGCCAACGTCCTGACTTTC.

The genes are TRBV6-4 and TRBJ2-1; 11 nucleotides align to TRBD1. J gave up 1 base and V 6 bases, and 5 bases lay outside the gene matches. Germline lookup yields CDR1 MRHNA and CDR2 SNTAGT. There are 16 residues in the CDR3. The CDR3 DNA sequence: TGTGCCAGCAGACAGGGACAGGGGGTATCCTACAATGAGCAGTTCTTC. The encoded protein is CASRQGQGVSYNEQFF.

J is TRBJ1-2 and V is TRBV28, with D perhaps matching TRBD1 (5 bases). Germline V gene lookup returns CDR1 MDHEN and CDR2 SYDVKM. V was pared by 8 bases and J by 1 base, with 14 bases between. CDR3 size: 14 residues. CDR3 nucleotide sequence: TGTGCCAGCCGCAGGGATCGAAATAACTATGGCTACACCTTC. This gives the protein CASRRDRNNYGYTF.

This clone was seen a few times. This chain uses TRBV19 with TRBJ2-5; D is perhaps TRBD2 (6 bases). Trimming took 8 bases from V and 1 from J, leaving 11 bases between them. The CDR3 sequence is 13 residues long. Germline assignment: CDR1 LNHDA and CDR2 SQIVND (reference sequence). The CDR3 bases are TGTGCCAGTCTAGGGGACTTCCAAGAGACCCAGTACTTC. It encodes CASLGDFQETQYF.

The chain employs TRBV11-2 and TRBJ1-2; unclear D gene. Germline V gene lookup returns CDR1 SGHAT and CDR2 FQNNGV. The CDR3 is 11 amino acids. V lost 8 bases, J lost 8 bases, and 12 bases lay in between. The CDR3 DNA reads TGTGCCAGCGGACCTAGCTGGGGCTACACCTTC. This sequence encodes CASGPSWGYTF.

There are a few counts of this clone. V usage is TRBV25-1 and J usage is TRBJ2-7, with D perhaps TRBD1 (7 bases). The CDR3 runs 13 residues. Germline CDR1 MGHDK, CDR2 SYGVNS. V lost 4 bases and J lost 8, with 15 bases in between. In DNA form, the CDR3 reads TGTGCCAGCAGTGCTCACAGGGGAGGTAAGCAGTACTTC. This encodes CASSAHRGGKQYF.

This clone came up a few times. This chain uses TRBV2 with TRBJ2-1; D might be TRBD2 (6 bases). CDR3 length equals 15 residues. CDR1 and CDR2 (germline): SNHLY, FYNNEI. V lost 1 base and J lost 7, with 14 bases in between. CDR3: CASSEDGLARNEQFF. CDR3 DNA: TGTGCCAGCAGTGAAGATGGGCTAGCGAGGAATGAGCAGTTCTTC. Full variable domain (outside the CDR3, taken from reference TRBV2 and TRBJ2-1): EPEVTQTPSHQVTQMGQEVILRCVPISNHLYFYWYRQILGQKVEFLVSFYNNEISEKSEIFDDQFSVERPDGSNFTLKIRSTKLEDSAMYFCASSEDGLARNEQFFGPGTRLTVL.

This sequence joins TRBV2 and TRBJ1-5; a possible D gene is TRBD1 (5 bases). The CDR3 is 13 amino acids. V lost 7 bases, J lost 3 bases, and 10 bases lay in between. Germline V gene lookup returns CDR1 SNHLY and CDR2 FYNNEI. The CDR3 nucleotides read TGTGCCAGCAATGGACACCACAATCAGCCCCAGCATTTT. Its protein product is CASNGHHNQPQHF. The variable domain in full, with the rest retrieved from reference TRBV2 and TRBJ1-5, is EPEVTQTPSHQVTQMGQEVILRCVPISNHLYFYWYRQILGQKVEFLVSFYNNEISEKSEIFDDQFSVERPDGSNFTLKIRSTKLEDSAMYFCASNGHHNQPQHFGDGTRLSIL.

The chain is built from TRBV18 and TRBJ1-5; 8 nucleotides align to TRBD1. CDR1 and CDR2 from the germline V gene are KGHSH and LQKENI. The CDR3 is 14 amino acids. The V gene end was trimmed by 6 bases and the J gene end by 7 bases; junction bases not matched to a gene: 8. For the CDR3, the DNA is TGTGCCAGCTCTGAGGGACAGGAGCTGCAGCCCCAGCATTTT. Translation: CASSEGQELQPQHF.

V gene TRBV5-1 combines with J gene TRBJ2-1; D gene uncertain. V gave up 4 bases and J gave up 1 base, with 6 bases separating them. The CDR3 spans 13 residues. Germline lookup yields CDR1 SGHRS and CDR2 YFSETQ. The CDR3 region has the DNA TGCGCCAGCAGCATCGGGTCCTACAATGAGCAGTTCTTC. Amino acid sequence: CASSIGSYNEQFF.

This clone was counted a few times. The chain has TRBV7-9 and TRBJ1-1; TRBD1 agrees at 7 bases. The V gene end was trimmed by 5 bases and the J gene end by 4 bases; junction bases not matched to a gene: 10. CDR1 and CDR2 from the germline V gene are SEHNR and FQNEAQ (reference sequence). The CDR3 runs to 15 residues. The CDR3 DNA reads as TGTGCCAGCAGCATCCCATCGACAGGGACCACTGAAGCTTTCTTT. This gives the protein CASSIPSTGTTEAFF. The variable domain in full, completed from reference TRBV7-9 and TRBJ1-1, reads DTGVSQNPRHKITKRGQNVTFRCDPISEHNRLYWYRQTLGQGPEFLTYFQNEAQLEKSRLLSDRFSAERPKGSFSTLEIQRTEQGDSAMYLCASSIPSTGTTEAFFGQGTRLTVV.

This clone was picked up a small number of times. Written as DNA, the CDR3 is TGTGCCAGCAGTTCTCTTCAGCGAGGGGGGTATCGAGGGAGGGACAATGAGCAGTTCTTC. It codes for CASSSLQRGGYRGRDNEQFF. The chain employs TRBV27 and TRBJ2-1, with D perhaps TRBD2 (7 bases). Germline CDR1 reads MNHEY; CDR2 reads SMNVEV (reference sequence). The CDR3 runs 20 residues. V shed 4 bases and J shed 5 bases, with 30 bases lying between them.

This sequence joins TRBV30 and TRBJ2-4; maybe TRBD2 (5 bases). Germline-derived CDR1 and CDR2 are GTSNPN and SVGIG (reference sequence). The CDR3 has 11 residues. Trimming cost V 2 bases and J 7 bases, with 6 bases left between them. CDR3 nucleotides: TGTGCCTGGAGTCGAGGGAACATTCAGTACTTC. The encoded protein is CAWSRGNIQYF.

Only a few counts were recorded for this clone. This chain joins TRBV2 and TRBJ2-7; TRBD1 agrees at 7 bases. The CDR3 runs to 12 residues. Germline V gives CDR1 SNHLY, CDR2 FYNNEI. With 10 bases clipped from V and 3 bases from J, the junction kept 6 bases outside the gene matches. The CDR3 here is CATSGQNYEQYF. The CDR3 DNA reads as TGTGCCACATCGGGACAGAACTACGAGCAGTACTTC.